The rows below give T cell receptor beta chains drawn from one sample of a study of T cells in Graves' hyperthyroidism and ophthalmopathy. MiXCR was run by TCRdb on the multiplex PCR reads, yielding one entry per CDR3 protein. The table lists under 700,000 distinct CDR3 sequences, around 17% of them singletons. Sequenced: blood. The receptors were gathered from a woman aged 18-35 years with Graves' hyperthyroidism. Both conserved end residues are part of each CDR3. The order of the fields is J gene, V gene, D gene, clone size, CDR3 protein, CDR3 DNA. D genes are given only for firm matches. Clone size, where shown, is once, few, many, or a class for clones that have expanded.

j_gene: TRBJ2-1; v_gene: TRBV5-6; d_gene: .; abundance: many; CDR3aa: CASSLYGLTSWDEQFF; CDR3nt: TGTGCCAGCAGCTTGTATGGTCTGACCTCCTGGGATGAGCAGTTCTTC
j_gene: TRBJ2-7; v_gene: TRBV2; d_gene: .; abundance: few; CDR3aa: CASNSLGNYEQYF; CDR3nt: TGTGCCAGCAACTCATTAGGAAACTACGAGCAGTACTTC
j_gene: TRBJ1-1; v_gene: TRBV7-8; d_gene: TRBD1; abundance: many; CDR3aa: CASSLTGTGGTEAFF; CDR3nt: TGTGCCAGCAGCCTAACCGGGACAGGGGGCACTGAAGCTTTCTTT
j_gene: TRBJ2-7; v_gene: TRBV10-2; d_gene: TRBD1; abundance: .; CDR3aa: CASQGQVSSYEQYF; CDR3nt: TGCGCCAGTCAGGGACAGGTGAGCTCCTACGAGCAGTACTTC
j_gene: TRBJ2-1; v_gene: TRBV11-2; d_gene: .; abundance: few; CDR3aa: CASSLRYSTEAGENGQFF; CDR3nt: TGTGCCAGCAGCTTGCGATACAGTACAGAAGCAGGCGAAAATGGGCAGTTCTTC
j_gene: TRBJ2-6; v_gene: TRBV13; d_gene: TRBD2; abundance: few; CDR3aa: CASSGGRARLAGGLGANVLTF; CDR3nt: TGTGCCAGCAGCGGAGGAAGGGCCCGACTAGCGGGAGGGCTAGGGGCCAACGTCCTGACTTTC
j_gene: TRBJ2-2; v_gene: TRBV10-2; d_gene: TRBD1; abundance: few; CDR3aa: CALRGGTGDTGELFF; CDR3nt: TGCGCCCTCAGGGGAGGGACAGGGGACACCGGGGAGCTGTTTTTT
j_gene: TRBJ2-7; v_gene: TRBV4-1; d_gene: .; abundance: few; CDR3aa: CASRLAAFSSYEQYF; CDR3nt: TGCGCCAGCAGACTGGCGGCCTTCAGCTCCTACGAGCAGTACTTC
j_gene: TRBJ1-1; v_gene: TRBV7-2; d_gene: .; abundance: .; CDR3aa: CASSPRGDIPGVAFF; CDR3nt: TGTGCCAGCAGCCCTAGAGGGGACATTCCCGGGGTAGCTTTCTTT
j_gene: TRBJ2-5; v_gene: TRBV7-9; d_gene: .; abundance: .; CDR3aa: CASSFGWETQYF; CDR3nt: TGTGCCAGCAGCTTCGGATGGGAGACCCAGTACTTC
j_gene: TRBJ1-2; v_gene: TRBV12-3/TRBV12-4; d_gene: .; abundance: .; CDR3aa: CASSHTPFRASSRNYGYTF; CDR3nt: TGTGCCAGCAGTCATACCCCCTTCAGGGCCTCTTCTAGAAACTATGGCTACACCTTC
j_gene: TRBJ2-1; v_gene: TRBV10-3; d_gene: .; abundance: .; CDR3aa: CAINDRGLAPSGGRTYNEQFF; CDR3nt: TGTGCCATCAACGACAGGGGGCTAGCTCCTAGCGGGGGGCGGACCTACAATGAGCAGTTCTTC
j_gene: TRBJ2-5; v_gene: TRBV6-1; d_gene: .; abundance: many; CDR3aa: CASSGWGTQYF; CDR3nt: TGTGCCAGCAGTGGATGGGGGACCCAGTACTTC
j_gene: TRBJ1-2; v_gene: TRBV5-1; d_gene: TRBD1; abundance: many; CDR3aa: CASRTGSVYGYTF; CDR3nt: TGCGCCAGCAGGACAGGGAGTGTCTATGGCTACACCTTC
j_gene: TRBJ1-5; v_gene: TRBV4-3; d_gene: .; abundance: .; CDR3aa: CASSQARGSNQPQHF; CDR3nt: TGCGCCAGCAGCCAAGCCAGGGGAAGCAATCAGCCCCAGCATTTT
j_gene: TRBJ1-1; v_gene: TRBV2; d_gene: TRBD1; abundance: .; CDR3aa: CASRGTGTVNTEAFF; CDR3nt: TGTGCCAGCAGGGGCACCGGGACAGTGAACACTGAAGCTTTCTTT
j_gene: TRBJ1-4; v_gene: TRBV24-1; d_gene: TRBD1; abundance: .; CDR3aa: CATSEPSGTGNEKLFF; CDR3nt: TGTGCCACCAGTGAGCCCTCCGGGACAGGGAATGAAAAACTGTTTTTT
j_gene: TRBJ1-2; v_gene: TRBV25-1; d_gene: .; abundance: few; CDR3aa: CASSERAKGYTF; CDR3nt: TGTGCCAGCAGTGAACGGGCGAAGGGCTACACCTTC
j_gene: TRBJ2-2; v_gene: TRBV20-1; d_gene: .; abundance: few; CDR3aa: CSARDPRAAGELFF; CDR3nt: TGCAGTGCTAGAGATCCACGGGCAGCCGGGGAGCTGTTTTTT
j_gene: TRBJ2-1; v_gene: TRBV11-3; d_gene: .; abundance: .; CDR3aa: CASSLGATYEQFF; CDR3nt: TGTGCCAGCAGCTTAGGCGCTACCTACGAGCAGTTCTTC
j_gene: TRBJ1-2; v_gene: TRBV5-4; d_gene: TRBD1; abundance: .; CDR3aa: CASSLATGVVDGYTF; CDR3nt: TGTGCCAGCAGCTTGGCGACAGGGGTAGTGGATGGCTACACCTTC
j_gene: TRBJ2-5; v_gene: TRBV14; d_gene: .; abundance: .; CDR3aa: CASSRAMVGAQYF; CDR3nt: TGTGCCAGCAGCCGCGCAATGGTGGGGGCCCAGTACTTC
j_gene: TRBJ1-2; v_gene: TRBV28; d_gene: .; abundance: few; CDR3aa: CASGFSYGYTF; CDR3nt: TGTGCCAGCGGCTTCTCCTATGGCTACACCTTC